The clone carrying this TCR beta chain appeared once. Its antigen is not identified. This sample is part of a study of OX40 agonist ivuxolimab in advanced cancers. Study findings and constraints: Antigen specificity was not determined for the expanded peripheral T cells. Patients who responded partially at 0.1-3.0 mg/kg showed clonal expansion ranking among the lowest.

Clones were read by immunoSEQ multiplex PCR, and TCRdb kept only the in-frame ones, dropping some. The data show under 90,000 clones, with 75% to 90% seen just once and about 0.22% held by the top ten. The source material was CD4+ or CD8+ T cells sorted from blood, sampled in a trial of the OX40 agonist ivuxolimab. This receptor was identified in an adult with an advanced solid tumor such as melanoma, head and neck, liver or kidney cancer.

The CDR3: CASTLGRVRGYGYTF. In DNA form, the CDR3 reads TGTGCCAGCACCTTAGGAAGGGTAAGAGGTTATGGCTACACCTTC. The chain links TRBV5-6 to TRBJ1-2; D unclear. CDR1 is SGHDT and CDR2 is YYEEEE in the germline V gene. V lost 6 bases and J 5 bases, leaving 20 bases between the germline ends. The CDR3 consists of 15 residues.